The 31 T cell receptor beta chains below all came from one sample that was sequenced in a study of OX40 agonist ivuxolimab in advanced cancers. Generated by immunoSEQ multiplex PCR, the TCRdb table keeps only in-frame clones and is missing some. The sample lists about 70,000 clones, about 89% seen once, with approximately 2.1% in the top ten. The starting material was CD4+ or CD8+ T cells sorted from blood, obtained in a trial of the OX40 agonist ivuxolimab. The receptors were gathered from an adult with an advanced solid tumor such as melanoma, head and neck, liver or kidney cancer.

The CDR3, as DNA: TGTGCCATCAGTGAGGGGGGAGAGCAGTACTTC. Its protein is CAISEGGEQYF. The chain recombines TRBV10-3 with TRBJ2-7; D assignment may be TRBD1 or TRBD2 (5 bases each). CDR1 is ENHRY, CDR2 SYGVKD, per germline. There are 11 residues in the CDR3. V lost 2 bases, J lost 7 bases, and 6 bases lay in between.

The V and J genes are TRBV28 and TRBJ1-2; D is ambiguous. This CDR3 has 12 amino acids. The germline gives CDR1 MDHEN, CDR2 SYDVKM. The ends were cut back, 6 bases at V and 7 bases at J, with 12 bases in the middle. The CDR3 nucleotides read TGTGCCAGCAGATCCCCTACGGGTGGCTACACCTTC. Translating gives CASRSPTGGYTF.

V gene TRBV6-5 combines with J gene TRBJ2-3; 9 bases agree with TRBD1. This CDR3 spans 13 amino acids. Germline V lookup: CDR1 MNHEY, CDR2 SVGAGI. V was pared by 6 bases and J by 4 bases, with 2 bases of the junction left unmatched. CDR3 DNA sequence: TGTGCCAGCAGACGGGACAGGGCAGATACGCAGTATTTT. Translating gives CASRRDRADTQYF.

In DNA form, the CDR3 reads TGTGCCAGTAGTATCCTCCAGGGGACGGAGGGCTACACCTTC. This codes for CASSILQGTEGYTF. The chain links TRBV19 to TRBJ1-2, with a weak D call TRBD1 (6 bases). The CDR3 length is 14 residues. The V end was cut by 3 bases, the J end by 8 bases, with 16 bases between. In germline, CDR1 is LNHDA, CDR2 SQIVND (reference sequence).

This chain connects TRBV19 to TRBJ2-3; 8 bases line up with TRBD1. CDR1 and CDR2 from the germline V gene are LNHDA and SQIVND (reference sequence). The CDR3 is made up of 16 amino acids. With 9 bases clipped from V and 4 bases from J, the junction kept 15 bases outside the gene matches. In DNA, the CDR3 is TGTGCCAGCGGGATGGGGGCAGGGGGCTTCGCAGATACGCAGTATTTT. Translation: CASGMGAGGFADTQYF.

The CDR3 DNA reads as TGTGCCAGCAGCTCAGGGCACCTGGGCACAGATACGCAGTATTTT. Its translation is CASSSGHLGTDTQYF. The chain has TRBV6-1 and TRBJ2-3, with a possible D match to TRBD1 (5 bases). The ends were cut back, 6 bases at V and 1 base at J, with 14 bases in the middle. The V gene's germline CDR1 is MNHNS and CDR2 SASEGT. The CDR3 loop spans 15 amino acids.

The chain carries TRBV6-6 and TRBJ1-1; 7 nucleotides align to TRBD1. This CDR3 comprises 14 residues. Germline-derived CDR1 and CDR2 are MNHNY and SVGAGI (reference sequence). The junction had 7 bases not matched to a gene; V was cut back by 4 bases and J by 5 bases. CDR3 region: CASSSTLGQTEAFF. In DNA form, the CDR3 reads TGTGCCAGCAGTTCCACCCTGGGACAGACTGAAGCTTTCTTT.

In its sample, this clone was seen once. J is TRBJ2-4 and V is TRBV29-1, with D perhaps TRBD1 or TRBD2 (6 bases each). Trimming removed 3 bases from V and 9 bases from J, with 12 bases in between. The CDR3 is 12 residues long. CDR1 and CDR2 (germline): SQVTM, ANQGSEA. The CDR3 region has the DNA TGCAGCGTTGAGGGGGGCGACGGCATTCAGTACTTC. Its protein product is CSVEGGDGIQYF.

The rearrangement joins TRBV10-2 to TRBJ2-5; 8 bases match TRBD2. The ends lost 3 bases at V and 1 base at J; junction bases unmatched: 4. Per the germline V gene, CDR1 is WSHSY and CDR2 is SAAADI. The CDR3 extends over 15 amino acids. CDR3 protein: CASSESGGTQETQYF. The CDR3 nucleotides read TGCGCCAGCAGTGAAAGCGGGGGCACCCAAGAGACCCAGTACTTC.

The chain joins TRBV10-3 to TRBJ2-1, with 9 bases aligning to TRBD2. Germline V lookup: CDR1 ENHRY, CDR2 SYGVKD. CDR3 length: 16 residues. J was trimmed by 7 bases and V by 2 bases; bases with no gene match: 9. CDR3 in amino acids: CAISEGRREGGNEQFF. The CDR3 region has the DNA TGTGCCATCAGTGAGGGGAGGCGGGAGGGAGGAAATGAGCAGTTCTTC.

This chain links TRBV27 with TRBJ2-5, with D unresolved. V was cut by 6 bases and J by 1 base, with 15 bases left in between. The CDR3 has 15 residues. CDR1 and CDR2 from the germline V gene are MNHEY and SMNVEV (reference sequence). As DNA, the CDR3 is TGTGCCAGCAGCGTCCGGGTGGGAATCCAAGAGACCCAGTACTTC. This codes for CASSVRVGIQETQYF.

This chain uses TRBV25-1 with TRBJ2-3; TRBD2 agrees at 12 bases. The germline gives CDR1 MGHDK, CDR2 SYGVNS. The trim removed 1 base at V and 8 bases at J, leaving 4 bases unmatched. The CDR3 consists of 15 residues. CDR3: CASSESLAGGGTQYF. DNA for the CDR3: TGTGCCAGCAGTGAATCCCTAGCGGGAGGGGGTACGCAGTATTTT.

The chain carries TRBV6-6 and TRBJ2-5, with D possibly matching TRBD2 (5 bases). The CDR3 is 12 amino acids. Per germline, CDR1 MNHNY and CDR2 SVGAGI (reference sequence). V was clipped by 5 bases and J by 4 bases, with 8 bases between them. The CDR3 here is CASSRGLETQYF. CDR3 coding DNA: TGTGCCAGCAGTCGAGGGTTAGAGACCCAGTACTTC.

This clone was counted only a few times. The chain links TRBV5-5 to TRBJ1-5; a weak D match, TRBD1 (6 bases). This CDR3 contains 15 residues. Trimming took off 0 bases at V and 6 bases at J, with 13 bases between the two ends. The V gene's germline CDR1 is SGHKS and CDR2 YYEKEE (reference sequence). CDR3 bases: TGTGCCAGCAGCTTGGCCAACACAGGGATTCAGCCCCAGCATTTT. Its protein product is CASSLANTGIQPQHF.

CDR3 coding DNA: TGTGCCAGCTCACCCTCCTTGGCGGAGGGCGGTGGCTACACCTTC. Translation gives CASSPSLAEGGGYTF. The chain couples TRBV18 to TRBJ1-2; D is uncertain. The V gene's germline CDR1 is KGHSH and CDR2 LQKENI. Between the trimmed V and J ends, which lost 3 bases and 7 bases, there was a span of 18 bases. The length of the CDR3 is 15 residues.

This clone showed up just once. The chain recombines TRBV11-3 with TRBJ2-3; D is unresolved. The CDR3 sequence is 12 residues long. From germline, CDR1 is SGHNT and CDR2 YENEEA. Deletions cut 5 bases from V and 11 bases from J, with 14 bases between. The CDR3 protein is CASSPPSGLQYF. The CDR3 coding sequence is TGTGCCAGCAGCCCCCCCAGTGGTCTGCAGTATTTT.

V is TRBV30 and J is TRBJ1-1, with D unresolved. Germline V gives CDR1 GTSNPN, CDR2 SVGIG (reference sequence). This CDR3 has 13 residues. Trimming pared 0 bases from V and 1 base from J, leaving 6 bases between. CDR3 amino acids: CAWSVNENTEAFF. As DNA, the CDR3 is TGTGCCTGGAGTGTAAACGAGAACACTGAAGCTTTCTTT.

This chain joins TRBV6-6 and TRBJ1-2; D ambiguous. The CDR3 sequence is 14 residues long. CDR1 and CDR2 from the germline V gene are MNHNY and SVGAGI (reference sequence). With 0 bases removed from V and 5 bases from J, the gap between germline ends came to 10 bases. CDR3 amino acids: CASSYSSSGYGYTF. The CDR3, as DNA: TGTGCCAGCAGTTACTCGAGCAGCGGTTATGGCTACACCTTC.

The chain has TRBV2 and TRBJ1-4, with a tentative D call TRBD1 (6 bases). Germline-derived CDR1 and CDR2 are SNHLY and FYNNEI. There are 13 residues in the CDR3. The V end lost 8 bases, the J end lost 8 bases, and 15 bases lay between the germline ends. The CDR3 loop is CASGTSGREKLFF. The CDR3 DNA follows: TGTGCCAGCGGGACATCTGGGAGAGAAAAACTGTTTTTT.

The J gene is TRBJ2-7, the V gene TRBV5-1; the match to TRBD1 covers 11 bases. This CDR3 has 15 residues. J lost 6 bases, V lost 1 base, and 6 bases had no gene match. From germline, CDR1 is SGHRS and CDR2 YFSETQ. The CDR3: CASSLSGQGVSEQYF. CDR3 DNA: TGCGCCAGCAGCTTGTCGGGACAGGGGGTATCCGAGCAGTACTTC.

The CDR3 region has the DNA TGTGCCAGCAGCTTGGGAATGGACAATCAGCCCCAGCATTTT. Residues: CASSLGMDNQPQHF. The chain recombines TRBV5-6 with TRBJ1-5; D is ambiguous. Germline V CDR1 and CDR2: SGHDT, YYEEEE. Trimming cost V 0 bases and J 3 bases, with 7 bases left between them. This CDR3 spans 14 amino acids.

The chain joins TRBV7-9 to TRBJ2-5; 9 nucleotides match TRBD2. Germline values: CDR1 SEHNR, CDR2 FQNEAQ (reference sequence). The V and J ends lost 4 bases and 11 bases, in that order; junction bases with no gene match: 14. The CDR3 is 15 residues long. Here the CDR3 DNA reads TGTGCCAGCAGCTGGAGCGCGGGAGGGGCGGGTGAGCAGTACTTC. This gives the protein CASSWSAGGAGEQYF.

V gene TRBV2 combines with J gene TRBJ2-7; 9 bases fit TRBD2. Germline V CDR1 and CDR2: SNHLY, FYNNEI. V trimming: 1 base; J trimming: 7 bases; junction bases outside the gene matches: 11. The CDR3 is 16 amino acids. CDR3 sequence: CASSEGRSSGTEEQYF. The CDR3, as DNA: TGTGCCAGCAGTGAAGGACGCTCTAGCGGGACAGAAGAGCAGTACTTC.

The J gene is TRBJ2-3, the V gene TRBV29-1; 9 bases agree with TRBD2. V shed 0 bases and J 4 bases; nucleotides not matched to a gene: 8. Germline-derived CDR1 and CDR2 are SQVTM and ANQGSEA. The CDR3 length is 16 residues. The CDR3 DNA is TGCAGCGTTGAAGATGCTAGCGGGAAACAGGCAGATACGCAGTATTTT. It translates to CSVEDASGKQADTQYF.

The rearrangement joins TRBV11-2 to TRBJ1-5; D is uncertain. The CDR3 spans 15 residues. The germline V and J ends were trimmed by 0 bases and 1 base, with 7 bases remaining between them. The V gene's germline CDR1 is SGHAT and CDR2 FQNNGV. DNA for the CDR3: TGTGCCAGCAGCTTAGAGCCTGCAAGCAATCAGCCCCAGCATTTT. It is translated as CASSLEPASNQPQHF. Full variable domain (missing parts from reference TRBV11-2 and TRBJ1-5): EAGVAQSPRYKIIEKRQSVAFWCNPISGHATLYWYQQILGQGPKLLIQFQNNGVVDDSQLPKDRFSAERLKGVDSTLKIQPAKLEDSAVYLCASSLEPASNQPQHFGDGTRLSIL.

The chain employs TRBV11-2 and TRBJ1-2, with 8 bases that match TRBD1. V trimming: 8 bases; J trimming: 4 bases; junction bases outside the gene matches: 6. The CDR3 extends over 13 amino acids. Germline values: CDR1 SGHAT, CDR2 FQNNGV. The CDR3 here is CASSAGGFYGYTF. The CDR3 bases are TGTGCCAGCTCAGCAGGGGGCTTCTATGGCTACACCTTC.

V is TRBV5-6 and J is TRBJ2-5, with D uncertain. This CDR3 region has 13 residues. V was trimmed by 2 bases and J by 4 bases, leaving 9 bases between them. Germline CDR1 is SGHDT and CDR2 is YYEEEE. The CDR3 DNA follows: TGTGCCAGCAGCTTTTTACTACCAGAGACCCAGTACTTC. Amino acid sequence: CASSFLLPETQYF.

The rearrangement uses TRBV27 and TRBJ2-1; TRBD1 might be the D (6 bases). V was trimmed by 4 bases and J by 4 bases, leaving 11 bases between them. CDR3 length: 14 residues. Germline lookup yields CDR1 MNHEY and CDR2 SMNVEV (reference sequence). The DNA for the CDR3 is TGTGCCAGCAGTTCCCAGGGGCAGTACAATGAGCAGTTCTTC. It is translated as CASSSQGQYNEQFF.

This rearrangement joins TRBV25-1 to TRBJ2-5, with 8 bases identical to TRBD2. The junction had 7 bases not matched to a gene; V was cut back by 5 bases and J by 5 bases. In germline, CDR1 is MGHDK, CDR2 SYGVNS. The CDR3 runs to 14 residues. The CDR3: CASSTYTGGETQYF. The CDR3 DNA sequence: TGTGCCAGCAGTACTTATACGGGGGGGGAGACCCAGTACTTC.

This clone was seen only a few times. This sequence joins TRBV19 and TRBJ2-3; no reliable D call. V was pared by 10 bases and J by 6 bases, with 17 bases between. Germline-derived CDR1 and CDR2 are LNHDA and SQIVND (reference sequence). The CDR3 runs 13 residues. CDR3 amino acids: CATSRSPGDTQYF. The CDR3 DNA is TGTGCCACCTCCAGATCCCCCGGGGATACGCAGTATTTT.

V and J are TRBV4-1 and TRBJ2-3, with a weak D call TRBD1 (6 bases). The V end was cut by 2 bases, the J end by 3 bases, with 6 bases between. The CDR3 has 13 amino acids. The V gene's germline CDR1 is MGHRA and CDR2 YSYEKL. The chain's CDR3 is CASSQRGTDTQYF. The CDR3 DNA reads TGCGCCAGCAGCCAAAGGGGGACAGATACGCAGTATTTT.